This record looks at one T cell receptor (beta chain) sequence and its context. The specificity of this receptor is unknown. Base-call qualities are not available, and no considerably larger clone is one nucleotide away. Distinct nucleotide sequences in the sample also encode this CDR3. The junction shows trimming of 0 bases on V and 1 base on J, plus 7 bases between the germline ends. The CDR3 holds 14 amino acids from the cysteine to the phenylalanine. Only the CDR3 portion is preserved as DNA: 42 bases, with reading frame beginning at the first base. Per the germline V gene, SGHRS is the CDR1 and YFSETQ is the CDR2. Collaborating institutions collected whole blood in K2EDTA tubes following their own protocols. For TCRbeta analysis, collaborator samples were shipped as frozen whole blood, as isolated PBMCs, or as DNA extracted from either sample type. TCRbeta CDR3 regions were amplified from genomic DNA by means of the immunoSEQ Assay, a bias-controlled multiplex PCR. Processing in the source paper ran as follows. Nucleated cell counts per sample were estimated from amplification of reference gene primers within the assay. Sequence reads were collapsed and filtered to measure the absolute abundance of every unique TCRbeta CDR3 rearrangement. Productive Simpson clonality was computed per sample as the square root of Simpson's diversity index over productive rearrangements. Sourced from immuneACCESS, this table was stored by TCRdb with only in-frame sequences that have V and J called. A share of the clones is absent; for the studies checked, an unresolved V gene accounts for under half, and the remainder has no known explanation. V, J and clone size were drawn from that table, and D and trimming were deduced from the DNA. The table for this sample lists about 220,000 clones; approximately 86% of them were counted only once. Less than 4% of the sample goes to the ten largest clones.

This entry belongs to a study of blood T cell repertoires in COVID-19 (dated by TCRdb to between 2020 and 2021). Concerning the study at large: Collaborator samples came from the United States, Italy and Spain and covered acute and convalescent phases of COVID-19. The samples were drawn from two sources: the first 160 participants of the ongoing ImmuneRACE study, and 950 to 1,500 subjects contributed by 6 global collaborators. The dataset comprised deeply sampled blood TCRbeta repertoires from subjects exposed to, actively infected with, or recovered from COVID-19. A de-identified subject ID, COVID-19 status, age in years and sex were almost always included in the sample metadata. The material from the prospective study consisted of cDNA or gDNA derived from T cells, B-cell-depleted T cells, or PBMCs. A freely available public database, intended as a resource for researchers studying the immune response to SARS-CoV-2, is where the repertoires were released. Where available, HLA class I and class II types were taken from metadata supplied by the sample provider and were not determined by assay-based typing.

Results and caveats for the whole study, not just this receptor: The amount of clinical and demographic metadata varied by source and participant and was provided uncurated.

Sequenced sample: peripheral blood. This receptor was identified in a woman of 80 years or more with acute or convalescent COVID-19. Here the chain combines TRBV5-1 and TRBJ2-5, with no D gene named confidently. The DNA sequence is TGCGCCAGCAGCTTGGGGTCCAGCCAAGAGACCCAGTACTTC. It translates to CASSLGSSQETQYF.